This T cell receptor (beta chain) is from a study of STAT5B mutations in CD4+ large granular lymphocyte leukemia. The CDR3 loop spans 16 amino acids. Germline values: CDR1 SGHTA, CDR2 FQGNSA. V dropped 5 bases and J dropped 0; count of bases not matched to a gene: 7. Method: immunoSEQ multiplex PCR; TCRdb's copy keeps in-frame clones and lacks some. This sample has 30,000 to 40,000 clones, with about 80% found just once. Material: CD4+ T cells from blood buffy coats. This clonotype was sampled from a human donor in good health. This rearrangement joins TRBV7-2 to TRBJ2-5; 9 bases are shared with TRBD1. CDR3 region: CASSPGTGMNQETQYF. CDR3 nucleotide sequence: TGTGCCAGCAGCCCCGGGACAGGGATGAACCAAGAGACCCAGTACTTC.